This TCR beta chain was retrieved from a study of cytomegalovirus exposure and HLA in healthy donors. General study points: After further analysis at a later stage, roughly 16,000 TCR beta sequences were associated with HLA alleles at 0.05 false discovery rate.

The sample holds a few counts of this clone. What it binds is not known. Amplification used 60 Vbeta primers and 13 Jbeta primers. Sequencing was performed with immunoSEQ multiplex PCR; in TCRdb, only in-frame clones are kept and a portion is missing. Of roughly 100,000 clones listed, 60% to 80% are singletons. The receptor was isolated from a man aged 40-49 years in good health and CMV-seronegative. The sequencing input was PBMCs.

CDR3 coding DNA: TGTGCCAGCAGAACAGGAACGGGTTCCCAGTACTTC. Its protein product is CASRTGTGSQYF. V is TRBV25-1 and J is TRBJ2-5, with D possibly TRBD1 on 5 matching bases. Trimming left V 6 bases short and J 9 bases short, with 14 bases between. The germline CDR1 and CDR2 sequences are MGHDK and SYGVNS. This CDR3 has 12 residues. The full variable domain, with the rest looked up from reference TRBV25-1 and TRBJ2-5, is EADIYQTPRYLVIGTGKKITLECSQTMGHDKMYWYQQDPGMELHLIHYSYGVNSTEKGDLSSESTVSRIRTEHFPLTLESARPSHTSQYLCASRTGTGSQYFGPGTRLLVL.